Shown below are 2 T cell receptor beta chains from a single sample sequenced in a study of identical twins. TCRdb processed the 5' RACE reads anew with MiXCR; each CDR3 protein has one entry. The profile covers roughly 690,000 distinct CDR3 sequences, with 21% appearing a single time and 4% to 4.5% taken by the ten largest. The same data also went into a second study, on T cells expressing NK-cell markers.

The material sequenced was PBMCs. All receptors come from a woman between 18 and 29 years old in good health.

DNA for the CDR3: TGTGCCAGCTCGAGGGGCGGTTCACAAGAGACCCAGTACTTC. Protein product: CASSRGGSQETQYF. The chain uses TRBV7-9 and TRBJ2-5; possibly TRBD1 or TRBD2 for D (5 bases each). Germline assignment: CDR1 SEHNR and CDR2 FQNEAQ (reference sequence). V shed 8 bases and J shed 2 bases, with 15 bases lying between them. This CDR3 comprises 14 residues.

CDR3 in DNA: TGTGCCAGCAGCGCCGACTCTGGGTCGGAGACCCAGTACTTC. Residues: CASSADSGSETQYF. The chain carries TRBV9 and TRBJ2-5; D ambiguous. CDR1 is SGDLS, CDR2 YYNGEE, per germline. CDR3 size: 14 residues. Between the trimmed V and J ends, which lost 3 bases and 5 bases, there was a span of 14 bases.